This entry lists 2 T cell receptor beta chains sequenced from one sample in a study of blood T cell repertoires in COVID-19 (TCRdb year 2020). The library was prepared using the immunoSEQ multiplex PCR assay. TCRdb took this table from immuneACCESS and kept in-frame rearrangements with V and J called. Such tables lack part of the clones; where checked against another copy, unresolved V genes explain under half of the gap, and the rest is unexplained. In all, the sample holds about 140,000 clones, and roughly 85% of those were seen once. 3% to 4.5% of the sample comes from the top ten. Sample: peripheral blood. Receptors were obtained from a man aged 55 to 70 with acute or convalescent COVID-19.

The CDR3 spells CASSLSGATGNQPQHF. CDR3 DNA: TGTGCCAGCAGTTTGTCGGGAGCTACGGGGAATCAGCCCCAGCATTTT. The chain carries TRBV28 and TRBJ1-5; D ambiguous. V was cut by 3 bases and J by 4 bases, with 16 bases left in between. The CDR3 consists of 16 residues. Germline V gene lookup returns CDR1 MDHEN and CDR2 SYDVKM.

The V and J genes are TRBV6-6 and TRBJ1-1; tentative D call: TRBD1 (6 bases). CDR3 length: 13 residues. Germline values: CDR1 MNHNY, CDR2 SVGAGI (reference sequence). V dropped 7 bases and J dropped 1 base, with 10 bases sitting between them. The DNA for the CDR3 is TGTGCCAGCACCAGGACAGAGAACACTGAAGCTTTCTTT. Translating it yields CASTRTENTEAFF.